A single count supports the clone carrying this T cell receptor (beta chain). Antigen: not known. Profiling relied on immunoSEQ multiplex PCR, and the TCRdb table lists in-frame clones only, not all of them. The table records 85,000 to 100,000 clones, just under 95% of them present only once. This sample is drawn from a study of graft-versus-host responses after intestinal transplantation. Study overall: Recipients obtained multivisceral, liver-intestinal, or isolated intestinal transplants. Each recipient received anti-thymocyte globulin induction, then tacrolimus and steroids for 3 to 4 years.

CDR3 length equals 16 residues. The V and J ends lost 4 bases and 3 bases, in that order; junction bases with no gene match: 11. Germline V lookup: CDR1 MNHEY, CDR2 SMNVEV (reference sequence). Overall study findings and caveats: High graft-versus-host to host-versus-graft T cell clonal ratios marked allografts of patients with graft-donor macrochimerism. Among recipient marrow samples, GvH clones were found; some appeared first in ileum or blood.

The clonotype comes from a human donor who was the organ donor for an intestinal transplant. V and J are TRBV27 and TRBJ2-5; 7 bases line up with TRBD1. Sequences were derived from unstimulated CD8+ T cells sorted from spleen or lymph node cells, sampled before transplant. The CDR3 bases are TGTGCCAGCAGTTCCAAGACCTGGACAGGAGAAGAGACCCAGTACTTC. Its protein is CASSSKTWTGEETQYF.